This is a list of T cell receptor beta chains from one sample in a study of cytomegalovirus exposure and HLA in healthy donors. Data came from immunoSEQ multiplex PCR; TCRdb stores just in-frame clones and leaves some out. The sample includes about 120,000 clones, roughly 90% of them seen just once. The source material was PBMCs. The receptors come from a young woman in good health and CMV-seronegative. Both conserved end residues are trimmed from each CDR3. Each record gives: J gene, D gene, V gene, CDR3 protein. The D gene is left open where the match is weak.

TRBJ2-1 TRBD2 TRBV5-1 ASSSSSGGGVGEQF
TRBJ2-1 . TRBV5-6 ASSLGGHNEQF
TRBJ1-2 TRBD1 TRBV4-3 ASSHDHGTAPNGYT
TRBJ2-1 TRBD2 TRBV28 ASSSSTSRYNEQF
TRBJ2-7 TRBD2 TRBV7-2 ASSLGGGAYEQY
TRBJ2-5 . TRBV4-1 ASSLFGRSQETQY
TRBJ1-2 TRBD1 TRBV28 ASDRGGGYT
TRBJ2-5 . TRBV5-4 ASSLDPGETQY
TRBJ2-1 . TRBV7-3 ASSKGWNEQF
TRBJ1-3 TRBD1 TRBV4-1 ASSQGRQGRSGNTIY
TRBJ1-2 TRBD1 TRBV30 AWSGTGEGYT
TRBJ2-2 . TRBV4-3 ASSQDLRTANTGELF
TRBJ2-2 . TRBV7-9 ASRPRGPGELF
TRBJ1-1 . TRBV5-5 ASSLELGGDTEAF
TRBJ2-5 . TRBV9 ASSAKGGQETQY
TRBJ1-5 TRBD1 TRBV7-9 ASSLQGANQPQH
TRBJ1-6 TRBD1 TRBV9 ASSVVGTGNSPLH
TRBJ2-1 TRBD2 TRBV4-3 ASSQQTSGFVDEQF
TRBJ1-5 TRBD1 TRBV7-9 ASSLGNIRTGGDQPQH
TRBJ2-1 TRBD1 TRBV5-6 ASSLSDREDNEQF
TRBJ1-2 TRBD1 TRBV28 ASHGQGVHYGYT
TRBJ1-6 . TRBV7-2 ASSLRPLVSPLH
TRBJ1-1 . TRBV28 ASQLDTEAF
TRBJ1-1 . TRBV1 TSSQPPGPGGPNTEAF
TRBJ2-3 . TRBV30 AWSDQRLVRGTDTQY
TRBJ2-5 . TRBV7-2 ASSLGGRGGSQETQY
TRBJ1-5 TRBD1 TRBV4-1 ASSLSVDRGNQPQH
TRBJ1-2 . TRBV6-5 ASSHGGFGYT
TRBJ2-1 TRBD1 TRBV9 ASSPYKVRDRELYNEQF
TRBJ2-7 . TRBV11-2 ASNNGQTRGEQY
TRBJ2-3 . TRBV28 ASSLGQGGGTDTQY
TRBJ2-7 TRBD1 TRBV6-5 ASRGQGSYEQY
TRBJ2-5 . TRBV2 ASSEGTRIQETQY
TRBJ2-7 TRBD2 TRBV10-3 AATTGTSGRGTYEQY
TRBJ2-7 . TRBV5-1 ASSLGDILGEQY
TRBJ2-2 TRBD2 TRBV5-1 ASRATSGANTGELF
TRBJ2-1 TRBD2 TRBV9 ASSKGLAGAWDEQF